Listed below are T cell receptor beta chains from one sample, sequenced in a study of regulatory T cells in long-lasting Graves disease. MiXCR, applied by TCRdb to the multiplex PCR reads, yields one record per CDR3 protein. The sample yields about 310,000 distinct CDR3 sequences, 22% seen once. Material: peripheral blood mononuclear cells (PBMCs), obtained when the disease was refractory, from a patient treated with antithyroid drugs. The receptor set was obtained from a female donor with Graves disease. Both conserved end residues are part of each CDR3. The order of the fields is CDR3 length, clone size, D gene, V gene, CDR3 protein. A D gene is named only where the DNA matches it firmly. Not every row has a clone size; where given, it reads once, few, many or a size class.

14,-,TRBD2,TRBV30,CAWSVAGVGYEQYF
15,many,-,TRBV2,CASRDRINSNQPQHF
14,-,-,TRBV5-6,CASSTTEVNTEAFF
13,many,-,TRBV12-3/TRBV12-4,CASSSDRLYEQYF
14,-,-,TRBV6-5,CASSSRTVDYEQYF
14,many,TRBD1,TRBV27,CASSPQGRDTEAFF
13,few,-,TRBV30,CAWIGAIHNEQFF
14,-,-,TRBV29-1,CSVGPGWRSDTQYF
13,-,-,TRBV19,CASTFGRDFEAFF
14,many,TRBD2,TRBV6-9,CASSLAGALETQYF
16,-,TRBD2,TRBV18,CASSPTTSGNTGELFF
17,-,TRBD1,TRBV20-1,CSASAVDRQGVRDTQYF
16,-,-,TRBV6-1,CASSPGDIGDSTEAFF
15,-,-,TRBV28,CASRTGGPGVYGYTF
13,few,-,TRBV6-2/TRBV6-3,CASSYLVNTEAFF
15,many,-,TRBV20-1,CSASLYGSAGEKLFF
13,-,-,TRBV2,CASSVRNTGEPFF
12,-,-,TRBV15,CATSRDLSVPYF
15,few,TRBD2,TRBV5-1,CASSLDLAGGREQYF
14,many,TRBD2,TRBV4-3,CASSLTSGSREQYF
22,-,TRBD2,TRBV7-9,CASSAPRFPTSGRGGNTGELFF
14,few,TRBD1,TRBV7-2,CASSTGQGRKTQYF
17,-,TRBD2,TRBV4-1,CASSHFEGLAGSGELFF
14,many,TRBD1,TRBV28,CASNRQGVSYEQYF
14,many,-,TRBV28,CASSSGVALETQYF
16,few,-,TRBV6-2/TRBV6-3,CASSPFGQDGVYGYTF
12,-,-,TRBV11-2,CASSWRGDEQYF
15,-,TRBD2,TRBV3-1,CASSQGEREGDTQYF
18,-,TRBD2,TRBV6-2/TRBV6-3,CASSYRVGLADFTDTQYF
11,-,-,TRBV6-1,CASSPGGPQHF
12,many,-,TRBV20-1,CSASSDNTEAFF
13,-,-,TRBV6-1,CASRRDGSSTQYF
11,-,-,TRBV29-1,CSVLREETQYF
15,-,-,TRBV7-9,CASSLTGAHTDTQYF
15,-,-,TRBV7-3,CASSLKADSYNEQFF
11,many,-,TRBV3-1,CASSIKETQYF
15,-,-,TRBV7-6,CASSLVQGSGNTIYF
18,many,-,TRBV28,CASSFTGVSFAGNQPQHF
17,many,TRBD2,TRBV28,CASSLNLAGGFSGELFF
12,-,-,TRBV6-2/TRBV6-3,CASGLANQPQHF
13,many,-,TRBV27,CASSANQGRGYTF
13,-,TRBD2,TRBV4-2,CASSPSGGETQYF
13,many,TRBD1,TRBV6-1,CASSRGDSQKLFF
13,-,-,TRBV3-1,CASSQRWGAEAFF
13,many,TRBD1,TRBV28,CASSGTDPYEQYF
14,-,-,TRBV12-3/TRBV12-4,CASSLGQGSDTQYF
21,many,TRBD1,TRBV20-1,CSARTLTTQGARSDSNQPQHF
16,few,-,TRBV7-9,CASSGRQVSGANVLTF
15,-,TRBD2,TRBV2,CASSGTSGSTLEQFF
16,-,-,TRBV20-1,CSASGGVSRYQETQYF
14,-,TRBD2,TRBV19,CASSSSGSPNEQYF
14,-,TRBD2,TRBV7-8,CASSLLAGAEEQYF
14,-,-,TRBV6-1,CASSRASGEHGYTF
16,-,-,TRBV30,CAWKFLQGRGNTEAFF
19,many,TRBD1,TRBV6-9,CASSYAVGARGRSPETQYF
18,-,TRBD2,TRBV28,CTSSLTRGTSGRSGELFF
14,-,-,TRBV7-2,CASSPIGSYNEQFF
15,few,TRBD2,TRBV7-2,CASSFLISGRDEQYF
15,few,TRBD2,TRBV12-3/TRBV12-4,CASSQLAGATGELFF
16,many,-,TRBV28,CASTRSGGGGANVLTF